The next 27 T cell receptor beta chains were all read from a single sample in a study of shared clonotypes between healthy human individuals. Method: immunoSEQ multiplex PCR; TCRdb's copy keeps in-frame clones and lacks some. The profile shows about 2.3 million clones, over 90% of them singletons. The sample consisted of naive CD4+ T cells from PBMCs. Specified subset: CD45RA+ positively selected. Every receptor here comes from a man aged 18 to 35 in good health. Some clones in this sample may be carry-over from other donors' samples.

The J gene is TRBJ2-7, the V gene TRBV5-1; D uncertain. Germline CDR1 SGHRS, CDR2 YFSETQ. The V and J ends lost 4 bases and 3 bases respectively, with 17 bases between them. This CDR3 contains 15 residues. The CDR3, as DNA: TGCGCCAGCAGCAGAAGTCAACCCCCCCTCTACGAGCAGTACTTC. Translated, it gives CASSRSQPPLYEQYF.

The chain carries TRBV4-1 and TRBJ2-1; 8 nucleotides match TRBD2. Trimming at V came to 2 bases and at J to 1 base, leaving 7 bases not matched to a gene. Germline CDR1 reads MGHRA; CDR2 reads YSYEKL. This CDR3 spans 17 amino acids. The CDR3 nucleotides are TGCGCCAGCAGCCAATTCACAGCGGGAGTATCCTACAATGAGCAGTTCTTC. This gives the protein CASSQFTAGVSYNEQFF.

V and J are TRBV7-8 and TRBJ2-1, with no clear D. V dropped 1 base and J dropped 7 bases, with 11 bases sitting between them. The CDR3 loop spans 14 amino acids. Per the germline V gene, CDR1 is SGHVS and CDR2 is FQNEAQ. CDR3 nucleotide sequence: TGTGCCAGCAGCTTAGGTCGCCCGTGGAATGAGCAGTTCTTC. Amino acids: CASSLGRPWNEQFF.

This sequence joins TRBV27 and TRBJ1-2; D possibly corresponds to TRBD1 (6 bases). The CDR3 contains 14 residues. Germline V gene sequence: CDR1 MNHEY, CDR2 SMNVEV (reference sequence). V was cut by 4 bases and J by 4 bases, with 13 bases left in between. CDR3 protein: CASSSLTGSYGYTF. CDR3 sequence (DNA): TGTGCCAGCAGTTCCCTCACAGGGTCCTATGGCTACACCTTC.

The chain combines TRBV28 with TRBJ2-4, with a weak D call TRBD1 (6 bases). The germline V gene encodes CDR1 MDHEN and CDR2 SYDVKM. V was cut by 5 bases and J by 0 bases, with 11 bases left in between. CDR3 size: 15 residues. In nucleotides, the CDR3 is TGTGCCAGCAGTCCAGGGGACCTAGCCAAAAACATTCAGTACTTC. Translating it yields CASSPGDLAKNIQYF.

The J gene is TRBJ2-1, the V gene TRBV6-4; 11 nucleotides agree with TRBD2. This CDR3 spans 16 amino acids. In germline, CDR1 is MRHNA, CDR2 SNTAGT. V shed 6 bases, J shed 6 bases, and the junction held 10 bases outside the gene matches. The CDR3 here is CASRDQGLAEINEQFF. Written as DNA, the CDR3 is TGTGCCAGCAGGGATCAGGGACTAGCGGAGATCAATGAGCAGTTCTTC.

As concerns this clone: The junction departs from the called germline gene at one end, perhaps through a read error. This chain joins TRBV7-2 and TRBJ2-1; no firm D call. The germline gives CDR1 SGHTA, CDR2 FQGNSA. The CDR3 runs 15 residues. CDR3 loop: CASSLGLVRPRSLVF. The CDR3 bases are TGTGCCAGCAGCTTAGGCCTAGTCAGGCCCAGGAGTTTGGTCTTC.

The V and J genes are TRBV10-1 and TRBJ2-1; D could derive from TRBD1 or TRBD2 (5 bases each). The CDR3 is made up of 15 amino acids. V was trimmed by 0 bases and J by 10 bases, leaving 16 bases between them. Germline lookup yields CDR1 WNHNN and CDR2 SYGVQD (reference sequence). The CDR3 DNA follows: TGCGCCAGCAGTGAGTCGTACGGGGACGATGAAGAGCAGTTCTTC. Its translation is CASSESYGDDEEQFF.

The rearrangement links TRBV6-1 to TRBJ2-1; 7 positions match TRBD2. CDR1 is MNHNS, CDR2 SASEGT, per germline. V was pared by 7 bases and J by 3 bases, with 3 bases of the junction left unmatched. The CDR3 is made up of 13 amino acids. The CDR3 nucleotides are TGTGCCAGCACATGGGGGGGCTACAATGAGCAGTTCTTC. Protein product: CASTWGGYNEQFF.

The chain joins TRBV6-1 to TRBJ2-1, with 11 nucleotides matching TRBD2. Germline trimming cut 4 bases from V and 3 bases from J; bases unmatched to any gene: 2. The CDR3 is 15 residues long. Germline V CDR1 and CDR2: MNHNS, SASEGT. CDR3 residues: CASSGGLADYNEQFF. As DNA, the CDR3 is TGTGCCAGCAGTGGGGGACTAGCGGACTACAATGAGCAGTTCTTC.

The chain joins TRBV19 to TRBJ1-1, with D unclear. There are 16 residues in the CDR3. The V gene lost 5 bases and the J gene lost 4 bases, with 20 bases spanning the gap. Germline V gives CDR1 LNHDA, CDR2 SQIVND (reference sequence). The CDR3 DNA sequence: TGTGCCAGTAGTGTACAGCGGCCCTTCCTTGGCACTGAAGCTTTCTTT. It codes for CASSVQRPFLGTEAFF.

The V gene is TRBV4-1, the J gene TRBJ1-5; TRBD1 might be the D (5 bases). Trimming shortened V by 4 bases and J by 0 bases, and 19 bases separated the two germline ends. The CDR3 consists of 18 residues. CDR1 and CDR2 from the germline V gene are MGHRA and YSYEKL. CDR3 amino acids: CASSPVQVAANSNQPQHF. As DNA, the CDR3 is TGCGCCAGCAGCCCTGTACAGGTGGCAGCCAATAGCAATCAGCCCCAGCATTTT.

The chain recombines TRBV29-1 with TRBJ2-1; the D gene could be TRBD1 or TRBD2 (6 bases each). V lost 4 bases, J lost 7 bases, and 14 bases lay in between. Per the germline V gene, CDR1 is SQVTM and CDR2 is ANQGSEA. The CDR3 sequence is 13 residues long. CDR3 DNA: TGCAGCGTTGTGGGGGGCGCGAGGAATGAGCAGTTCTTC. Its protein is CSVVGGARNEQFF.

Details on this clone: The identical CDR3 is also encoded by other nucleotide sequences in the sample. The rearrangement uses TRBV7-8 and TRBJ2-3; 9 nucleotides match TRBD2. This CDR3 has 15 residues. Trimming at V came to 2 bases and at J to 3 bases, leaving 3 bases not matched to a gene. The V gene's germline CDR1 is SGHVS and CDR2 FQNEAQ. In DNA form, the CDR3 reads TGTGCCAGCAGCTTAAGGCTAGCGGGGACAGATACGCAGTATTTT. Protein: CASSLRLAGTDTQYF.

This clone was counted once. The chain has TRBV23-1 and TRBJ2-1; no firm D call. TRBV23-1 is classed as an ORF, of uncertain function. This CDR3 has 15 amino acids. The V end lost 2 bases, the J end lost 8 bases, and 16 bases lay between the germline ends. The CDR3: CASSQLEIPIHEQFF. DNA for the CDR3: TGCGCCAGCAGTCAACTCGAGATACCAATCCATGAGCAGTTCTTC.

The chain carries TRBV28 and TRBJ2-7; D may be TRBD2 (5 bases). Germline-derived CDR1 and CDR2 are MDHEN and SYDVKM. This CDR3 comprises 14 residues. Trimming shortened V by 3 bases and J by 0 bases, and 9 bases separated the two germline ends. The CDR3 nucleotides are TGTGCCAGCAGTTTCACGGGGAGCTCCTACGAGCAGTACTTC. This gives the protein CASSFTGSSYEQYF.

On this clone: The sample carries other DNA sequences with the same CDR3. This chain links TRBV5-1 with TRBJ2-2; no firm D call. CDR1 is SGHRS and CDR2 is YFSETQ in the germline V gene. This CDR3 has 14 residues. V lost 2 bases and J 4 bases, leaving 9 bases between the germline ends. Here the CDR3 reads CASSLVGSTGELFF. The CDR3 coding sequence is TGCGCCAGCAGCTTAGTTGGCTCCACCGGGGAGCTGTTTTTT.

The chain employs TRBV5-5 and TRBJ1-1; possible D gene TRBD1, 5 bases. This CDR3 has 16 residues. V lost 4 bases and J 3 bases, leaving 19 bases between the germline ends. CDR1 is SGHKS, CDR2 YYEKEE, per germline (reference sequence). The CDR3 DNA is TGTGCCAGCAGCGAGACAGTTCCACGGGTATACACTGAAGCTTTCTTT. Its protein product is CASSETVPRVYTEAFF.

The gene calls are TRBV7-6 and TRBJ1-3, with 9 positions matching TRBD1. V trimming: 2 bases; J trimming: 3 bases; junction bases outside the gene matches: 8. The germline V gene has CDR1 SGHVS and CDR2 FNYEAQ. CDR3 length equals 17 residues. The CDR3 DNA sequence: TGTGCCAGCAGCTTATTTAACGCGGGACAGGGTGGAAACACCATATATTTT. Amino acid sequence: CASSLFNAGQGGNTIYF. The full variable domain, in which reference TRBV7-6 and TRBJ1-3 provide the parts outside the CDR3, is GAGVSQSPRYKVTKRGQDVALRCDPISGHVSLYWYRQALGQGPEFLTYFNYEAQQDKSGLPNDRFSAERPEGSISTLTIQRTEQRDSAMYRCASSLFNAGQGGNTIYFGEGSWLTVV.

This clone turned up a few times. The sample contains more than one DNA sequence encoding this CDR3. This chain uses TRBV7-2 with TRBJ2-4, with D possibly matching TRBD2 (6 bases). The germline V and J ends were trimmed by 4 bases and 0 bases, with 7 bases remaining between them. The germline CDR1 and CDR2 sequences are SGHTA and FQGNSA. CDR3 size: 14 residues. This CDR3 is CASSSGLAKNIQYF. CDR3 nucleotide sequence: TGTGCCAGCAGCTCGGGACTAGCCAAAAACATTCAGTACTTC. Drawing the rest from reference TRBV7-2 and TRBJ2-4, the complete variable domain is GAGVSQSPSNKVTEKGKDVELRCDPISGHTALYWYRQSLGQGLEFLIYFQGNSAPDKSGLPSDRFSAERTGGSVSTLTIQRTQQEDSAVYLCASSSGLAKNIQYFGAGTRLSVL.

V usage is TRBV18 and J usage is TRBJ2-5, with 7 bases identical to TRBD1. V lost 3 bases and J lost 3; bases outside the gene matches: 4. This CDR3 spans 14 amino acids. Germline V CDR1 and CDR2: KGHSH, LQKENI. CDR3 amino acids: CASSPFDREETQYF. CDR3 coding DNA: TGTGCCAGCTCACCTTTTGACAGGGAAGAGACCCAGTACTTC.

The gene calls are TRBV7-3 and TRBJ2-7; D may be TRBD2 (5 bases). V was pared by 2 bases and J by 2 bases, with 7 bases between. The germline CDR1 and CDR2 sequences are SGHTA and FQGTGA. The CDR3 runs 13 residues. CDR3 in DNA: TGTGCCAGCAGCTTAGACGGGACCTACGAGCAGTACTTC. Protein: CASSLDGTYEQYF.

This chain links TRBV11-2 with TRBJ2-7; D remains ambiguous. CDR3 length: 12 amino acids. Looked up from germline, CDR1 is SGHAT and CDR2 is FQNNGV. The V and J ends lost 7 bases and 3 bases respectively, with 10 bases between them. The CDR3 bases are TGTGCCAGCACGGACGGAATCTACGAGCAGTACTTC. Translating it yields CASTDGIYEQYF.

The chain joins TRBV5-4 to TRBJ1-3, with a tentative D call TRBD1 (6 bases). The CDR3 runs 18 residues. The V end was cut by 4 bases, the J end by 0 bases, with 20 bases between. From germline, CDR1 is SGHNT and CDR2 YYREEE (reference sequence). The CDR3 region is CASSLPGGPSHSGNTIYF. The DNA for the CDR3 is TGTGCCAGCAGCCTCCCGGGGGGCCCTAGCCACTCTGGAAACACCATATATTTT.

This chain connects TRBV6-6 to TRBJ1-1; D is unclear. Germline assignment: CDR1 MNHNY and CDR2 SVGAGI (reference sequence). CDR3 length: 15 residues. V was clipped by 7 bases and J by 8 bases, with 23 bases between them. The CDR3 bases are TGTGCCAGCATTCACACCGGGAGCCGAGTTGCCGAAGCTTTCTTT. As protein: CASIHTGSRVAEAFF.

This sequence joins TRBV27 and TRBJ2-7, with TRBD2 identical over 8 bases. With V trimmed by 4 bases and J by 2 bases, 7 bases remained unmatched. The CDR3 is 15 amino acids. Germline values: CDR1 MNHEY, CDR2 SMNVEV (reference sequence). The CDR3 reads CASSSLGGGPYEQYF. DNA of the CDR3: TGTGCCAGCAGTTCCCTCGGGGGGGGGCCCTACGAGCAGTACTTC.

The rearrangement joins TRBV4-2 to TRBJ1-5, with 11 bases identical to TRBD1. CDR3 length: 15 residues. CDR1 is LGHNA and CDR2 is YNFKEQ in the germline V gene. V trimming: 5 bases; J trimming: 5 bases; junction bases outside the gene matches: 5. In nucleotides, the CDR3 is TGTGCCAGCAGCGTTATGGGACAGGGGGATCAGCCCCAGCATTTT. Amino acids: CASSVMGQGDQPQHF.